This is a list of T cell receptor beta chains from one sample in a study of shared clonotypes between healthy human individuals. Measured with immunoSEQ multiplex PCR; TCRdb has only the in-frame clones, and not every one. This sample has approximately 980,000 clones, with over 60% found just once. The source material was memory CD4+ T cells sorted from blood. The origin of the receptors is a man between 18 and 29 years old in good health. Both conserved end residues are part of each CDR3. Fields, in order: D gene, V gene, clone size, J gene, CDR3 protein, CDR3 DNA. The D gene is left open where the match is weak. Size is stated for part of the rows, as once, few or many counts, or as a class when the clone is expanded.

.	TRBV19	.	TRBJ2-3	CASSIGGTDTQYF	TGTGCCAGTAGTATAGGGGGGACAGATACGCAGTATTTT
.	TRBV6-6	few	TRBJ1-3	CASIGRNHSGNTIYF	TGTGCCAGCATCGGCCGTAACCACTCTGGAAACACCATATATTTT
TRBD2	TRBV7-6	.	TRBJ2-1	CASSLSPIWEGAYNEQFF	TGTGCCAGCAGCTTAAGTCCCATCTGGGAGGGAGCCTACAATGAGCAGTTCTTC
TRBD2	TRBV11-2	.	TRBJ2-1	CASSFLSGGAGEQFF	TGTGCCAGCAGCTTTCTTAGCGGGGGGGCAGGTGAGCAGTTCTTC
TRBD1	TRBV19	.	TRBJ2-7	CASSQQGAHEQYF	TGTGCCAGTAGTCAACAGGGGGCTCACGAGCAGTACTTC
.	TRBV11-2	.	TRBJ1-6	CASSSDLTVYNSPLHF	TGTGCCAGCAGCTCCGATCTGACAGTCTATAATTCACCCCTCCACTTT
.	TRBV30	.	TRBJ1-1	CAWSVSPNTEAFF	TGTGCCTGGAGTGTATCCCCGAACACTGAAGCTTTCTTT
.	TRBV5-1	.	TRBJ2-5	CASSSNPMTGGAQYF	TGCGCCAGCAGCTCGAACCCAATGACAGGAGGGGCCCAGTACTTC
TRBD1	TRBV5-4	.	TRBJ2-3	CASSSQGADTQYF	TGTGCCAGCAGCTCTCAGGGGGCAGATACGCAGTATTTT
.	TRBV11-2	.	TRBJ2-7	CASSSARTVGAQYF	TGTGCCAGCAGCTCTGCCCGGACGGTTGGTGCGCAGTACTTC
.	TRBV29-1	.	TRBJ2-3	CSALTDRATDTQYF	TGCAGCGCCTTGACCGACCGAGCCACAGATACGCAGTATTTT
TRBD2	TRBV5-1	once	TRBJ2-1	CASSRTSGDDEQFF	TGCGCCAGCAGCCGGACTAGCGGGGACGATGAGCAGTTCTTC
TRBD2	TRBV7-9	.	TRBJ2-3	CASRRTSGIDTQYF	TGTGCCAGCAGACGGACTAGCGGGATAGATACGCAGTATTTT
TRBD1	TRBV5-1	few	TRBJ1-6	CASSSDRGGSPLHF	TGCGCCAGCAGCTCGGACAGGGGAGGGTCACCCCTCCACTTT
TRBD2	TRBV10-1	.	TRBJ2-1	CASKPSGSNEQFF	TGCGCCAGTAAACCTAGCGGATCCAATGAGCAGTTCTTC
.	TRBV30	.	TRBJ1-6	CACPRGYSYNSPLHF	TGTGCCTGCCCCAGGGGCTACTCCTATAATTCACCCCTCCACTTT
TRBD1	TRBV7-7	.	TRBJ2-1	CASSFAGGPYNEQFF	TGTGCTAGCAGCTTCGCAGGGGGCCCGTACAATGAGCAGTTCTTC
.	TRBV5-6	.	TRBJ1-4	CASSLSQGGLEKLFF	TGTGCCAGCAGCTTGTCGCAGGGTGGTTTAGAAAAACTGTTTTTT
TRBD1	TRBV19	.	TRBJ2-6	CASSPRTGGKISGANVLTF	TGTGCCAGTAGTCCCCGGACAGGGGGTAAAATTTCTGGGGCCAACGTCCTGACTTTC
TRBD2	TRBV5-4	.	TRBJ2-1	CASSQIAGGLYNEQFF	TGTGCCAGCAGTCAGATAGCGGGGGGGCTCTACAATGAGCAGTTCTTC
.	TRBV11-2	.	TRBJ1-1	CASSLRLNTEAFF	TGTGCCAGCAGCTTGAGGTTGAACACTGAAGCTTTCTTT
.	TRBV5-6	.	TRBJ2-4	CASSSGVTDNIQYF	TGTGCCAGCAGCTCTGGGGTGACAGATAACATTCAGTACTTC
.	TRBV28	.	TRBJ1-2	CASSSGNPTLYGYTF	TGTGCCAGCAGTTCAGGGAATCCCACTCTATACGGCTACACCTTC
.	TRBV10-2	.	TRBJ1-1	CASQSQTAEAFF	TGCGCCAGCCAGAGCCAAACAGCTGAAGCTTTCTTT
TRBD2	TRBV7-2	.	TRBJ2-3	CASSLGEGLVGADTQYF	TGTGCCAGCAGCTTAGGAGAAGGACTAGTTGGCGCAGATACGCAGTATTTT
.	TRBV21-1	.	TRBJ2-7	CASSRLAVTYEQYF	TGTGCCAGCAGCAGATTAGCGGTAACCTACGAGCAGTACTTC
.	TRBV29-1	.	TRBJ1-1	CSVDQAGLAAFF	TGCAGCGTTGACCAGGCAGGGCTAGCAGCTTTCTTT
.	TRBV9	.	TRBJ1-2	CASSVSQGPPSSYTF	TGTGCCAGCAGCGTAAGTCAGGGACCGCCGTCGAGCTACACCTTC
.	TRBV18	.	TRBJ2-3	CASSARDKLTDTQYF	TGTGCCAGCTCGGCCCGGGACAAGCTCACAGATACGCAGTATTTT
.	TRBV30	.	TRBJ2-1	CAWSVRGGRAHNEQFF	TGTGCCTGGAGTGTACGGGGTGGGCGGGCCCACAATGAGCAGTTCTTC
TRBD1	TRBV19	.	TRBJ1-2	CASSRYPGQGAAMSGYTF	TGTGCCAGTAGCCGGTACCCCGGACAGGGGGCCGCCATGAGTGGCTACACCTTC
TRBD2	TRBV4-3	.	TRBJ2-2	CAPGGGEDTGELFF	TGCGCCCCCGGGGGGGGAGAGGACACCGGGGAGCTGTTTTTT
TRBD1	TRBV4-1	few	TRBJ1-1	CASSQGDRSASGGAFF	TGCGCCAGCAGCCAAGGGGACAGGTCGGCCTCCGGGGGTGCTTTCTTT
.	TRBV2	.	TRBJ2-5	CASSVGSQETQYF	TGTGCCAGCAGTGTGGGTAGCCAAGAGACCCAGTACTTC
TRBD1	TRBV4-1	.	TRBJ1-4	CASSQATGGEEKLFF	TGCGCCAGCAGCCAAGCGACAGGGGGCGAAGAAAAACTGTTTTTT
.	TRBV21-1	.	TRBJ2-7	CASSKDEARGRKSYEQYF	TGTGCCAGCAGCAAAGATGAGGCGCGGGGACGGAAGTCCTACGAGCAGTACTTC
.	TRBV9	many	TRBJ2-7	CASSPPGRKGYEQYF	TGTGCCAGCAGCCCCCCCGGCAGAAAGGGCTACGAGCAGTACTTC
TRBD2	TRBV15	few	TRBJ2-1	CATSRGTRSYNEQFF	TGTGCCACCAGCAGGGGGACTAGGTCCTACAATGAGCAGTTCTTC
.	TRBV30	few	TRBJ1-1	CAWSVPTGTKDTEAFF	TGTGCCTGGAGTGTCCCTACAGGGACGAAGGACACTGAAGCTTTCTTT
.	TRBV27	.	TRBJ1-1	CASSPLSSTGNTEAFF	TGTGCCAGCAGTCCCTTATCATCCACAGGGAACACTGAAGCTTTCTTT
TRBD1	TRBV19	.	TRBJ2-7	CARYRDRDYEQYF	TGTGCCAGGTACCGGGACAGGGACTACGAGCAGTACTTC
.	TRBV5-1	.	TRBJ1-1	CASSLGPTNTEAFF	TGCGCCAGCAGCTTGGGGCCGACGAACACTGAAGCTTTCTTT
.	TRBV4-3	.	TRBJ2-7	CASSQGPTYEQYF	TGCGCCAGCAGCCAAGGACCGACCTACGAGCAGTACTTC